These T cell receptor beta chains were read from a single sample in a study of cytomegalovirus exposure and HLA in healthy donors. Produced via immunoSEQ multiplex PCR; TCRdb's table is partial and in-frame only. The table lists roughly 120,000 clones, around 77% of them singletons. Material for sequencing was PBMCs. The receptors shown here come from a woman between 40 and 50 years old in good health and CMV-seropositive. Each CDR3 is given with its conserved first and last residue. Fields, in order: clone size, J gene, D gene, V gene, CDR3 protein, CDR3 DNA. The D gene is left open where the match is weak. Clone size is shown for a subset of rows, as once, few, many or a class of expanded clone.

abundance: -; j_gene: TRBJ2-2; d_gene: TRBD2; v_gene: TRBV29-1; CDR3aa: CSVGAGGPGTGELFF; CDR3nt: TGCAGCGTGGGAGCGGGAGGGCCGGGCACCGGGGAGCTGTTTTTT
abundance: once; j_gene: TRBJ2-2; d_gene: TRBD1; v_gene: TRBV7-3; CDR3aa: CASSLTGVGELFF; CDR3nt: TGTGCCAGCAGCCTTACAGGGGTCGGGGAGCTGTTTTTT
abundance: -; j_gene: TRBJ2-5; d_gene: -; v_gene: TRBV30; CDR3aa: CAWRATGTQETQYF; CDR3nt: TGTGCCTGGAGGGCTACCGGGACTCAAGAGACCCAGTACTTC
abundance: -; j_gene: TRBJ2-7; d_gene: TRBD1; v_gene: TRBV30; CDR3aa: CAWGRQGSPYEQYF; CDR3nt: TGTGCCTGGGGAAGACAGGGTTCCCCCTACGAGCAGTACTTC
abundance: -; j_gene: TRBJ2-7; d_gene: -; v_gene: TRBV28; CDR3aa: CASSRQRPFEQYF; CDR3nt: TGTGCCAGCAGCCGACAGAGACCCTTCGAGCAGTACTTC
abundance: -; j_gene: TRBJ1-3; d_gene: TRBD1; v_gene: TRBV7-9; CDR3aa: CASSGTGKGNTIYF; CDR3nt: TGTGCCAGCAGCGGGACAGGGAAAGGAAACACCATATATTTT
abundance: -; j_gene: TRBJ2-5; d_gene: -; v_gene: TRBV18; CDR3aa: CASSKEQGQEETQYF; CDR3nt: TGTGCCAGCTCAAAGGAACAGGGTCAAGAAGAGACCCAGTACTTC
abundance: -; j_gene: TRBJ2-6; d_gene: TRBD2; v_gene: TRBV28; CDR3aa: CASRLAGAHSGANVLTF; CDR3nt: TGTGCCAGCAGACTAGCGGGAGCACACTCTGGGGCCAACGTCCTGACTTTC
abundance: -; j_gene: TRBJ2-3; d_gene: TRBD2; v_gene: TRBV2; CDR3aa: CASRETSGATDTQYF; CDR3nt: TGTGCCAGCAGGGAGACTAGCGGGGCCACAGATACGCAGTATTTT
abundance: once; j_gene: TRBJ1-1; d_gene: TRBD1; v_gene: TRBV5-1; CDR3aa: CASSYPDRSTEAFF; CDR3nt: TGCGCCAGCAGCTACCCGGACAGGAGCACTGAAGCTTTCTTT
abundance: -; j_gene: TRBJ2-5; d_gene: TRBD2; v_gene: TRBV9; CDR3aa: CASSVETSQTQYF; CDR3nt: TGTGCCAGCAGCGTAGAGACTAGCCAGACCCAGTACTTC